The 20 T cell receptor beta chains below all came from one sample that was sequenced in a study of blood T cell repertoires in COVID-19. Generated by immunoSEQ multiplex PCR, the TCRdb table keeps only in-frame clones and is missing some. Of about 15,000 clones listed, roughly 90% were seen once; the top ten hold more than 4.5%. Sample: peripheral blood. Receptors originate from a human donor in a cohort sampled during active COVID-19.

This clone was found a few times. J is TRBJ2-1 and V is TRBV7-2; 14 bases map to TRBD2. V lost 5 bases, J lost 2 bases, and 8 bases stayed unmatched. This CDR3 contains 18 residues. Germline V lookup: CDR1 SGHTA, CDR2 FQGNSA. This CDR3 reads CASSRRLAGGGAYNEQFF. CDR3 DNA sequence: TGTGCCAGCAGCAGACGACTAGCGGGAGGGGGGGCCTACAATGAGCAGTTCTTC.

As DNA, the CDR3 is TGTGCCAGCAGCTTAACATCGGGGACAGGGAGATTTCTACGGGACGAGCAGTACTTC. It codes for CASSLTSGTGRFLRDEQYF. The gene calls are TRBV5-4 and TRBJ2-7; 9 bases match TRBD1. The CDR3 runs to 19 residues. Germline trimming cut 2 bases from V and 5 bases from J; bases unmatched to any gene: 20. Germline V gene lookup returns CDR1 SGHNT and CDR2 YYREEE (reference sequence).

This chain links TRBV5-6 with TRBJ2-5, with D possibly TRBD2 on 5 matching bases. The V and J ends lost 2 bases and 3 bases respectively, with 8 bases between them. The CDR3 has 13 amino acids. Per the germline V gene, CDR1 is SGHDT and CDR2 is YYEEEE. CDR3 loop: CASSFSREETQYF. The DNA of the CDR3 is TGTGCCAGCAGCTTTTCGCGGGAAGAGACCCAGTACTTC.

V and J are TRBV10-2 and TRBJ2-5; 9 nucleotides line up with TRBD2. This CDR3 is 15 amino acids long. Germline CDR1 WSHSY, CDR2 SAAADI. With V trimmed by 3 bases and J by 4 bases, 6 bases remained unmatched. CDR3 residues: CASSDALAGAETQYF. The CDR3 bases are TGCGCCAGCAGTGACGCACTAGCGGGCGCAGAGACCCAGTACTTC.

This sequence joins TRBV5-6 and TRBJ1-6, with TRBD1 as a possible D gene (5 bases). This CDR3 has 14 amino acids. Germline-derived CDR1 and CDR2 are SGHDT and YYEEEE. Deletions cut 7 bases from V and 10 bases from J, with 18 bases between. In DNA, the CDR3 is TGTGCCAGCGGGGATATACAGGCCAACTCACCCCTCCACTTT. Translation: CASGDIQANSPLHF.

The CDR3, as DNA: TGTGCCACCAGGACGGGACTAGGGGACAATGAGCAGTTCTTC. Amino acids: CATRTGLGDNEQFF. J is TRBJ2-1 and V is TRBV24-1; 8 bases are shared with TRBD2. The V gene end was trimmed by 7 bases and the J gene end by 5 bases; junction bases not matched to a gene: 6. In germline, CDR1 is KGHDR, CDR2 SFDVKD. The CDR3 loop spans 14 amino acids.

This clone was counted a few times. This chain connects TRBV4-2 to TRBJ1-6; TRBD1 might be the D (5 bases). The germline V and J ends were trimmed by 4 bases and 6 bases, with 13 bases remaining between them. The CDR3 loop spans 15 amino acids. Looked up from germline, CDR1 is LGHNA and CDR2 is YNFKEQ. This CDR3 is CASSPKQDANSPLHF. CDR3 nucleotide sequence: TGTGCCAGCAGCCCCAAACAGGACGCTAATTCACCCCTCCACTTT.

The rearrangement uses TRBV24-1 and TRBJ1-1; 9 bases agree with TRBD1. The J segment lost 7 bases and the V segment lost 9 bases, leaving 8 bases of the junction unmatched. CDR1 is KGHDR and CDR2 is SFDVKD in the germline V gene. The CDR3 extends over 13 amino acids. CDR3 sequence: CATQRGQGLEAFF. CDR3 coding DNA: TGTGCCACCCAACGCGGACAGGGGCTTGAAGCTTTCTTT.

The chain combines TRBV19 with TRBJ1-1; TRBD1 agrees at 10 bases. CDR3 length: 17 residues. With 3 bases clipped from V and 0 bases from J, the junction kept 7 bases outside the gene matches. Germline CDR1 reads LNHDA; CDR2 reads SQIVND (reference sequence). CDR3 protein: CASSIVGQGVVNTEAFF. CDR3 bases: TGTGCCAGTAGTATCGTAGGACAGGGGGTGGTGAACACTGAAGCTTTCTTT.

The rearrangement links TRBV12-3 or TRBV12-4 to TRBJ2-1; the D gene is possibly TRBD1 (5 bases). V gave up 3 bases and J gave up 8 bases, with 11 bases separating them. The CDR3 extends over 13 amino acids. CDR3 loop: CASSLRSRDEQFF. Here the CDR3 DNA reads TGTGCCAGCAGTTTGCGCAGCAGGGATGAGCAGTTCTTC.

The gene calls are TRBV28 and TRBJ2-5; 8 nucleotides align to TRBD2. J gave up 5 bases and V 7 bases, and 9 bases lay outside the gene matches. The CDR3 has 14 residues. Per the germline V gene, CDR1 is MDHEN and CDR2 is SYDVKM. This CDR3 reads CASTPAGGWETQYF. The CDR3 nucleotides are TGTGCCAGCACCCCGGCGGGGGGCTGGGAGACCCAGTACTTC.

This sequence joins TRBV6-2 or TRBV6-3 and TRBJ1-1, with 7 bases matching TRBD1. Germline CDR1 reads MNHEY; CDR2 reads SVGEGT. The length of the CDR3 is 18 residues. V was pared by 5 bases and J by 4 bases, with 19 bases of the junction left unmatched. DNA of the CDR3: TGTGCCAGCAGTACCCCCGCCGGGACAGCGCTCGGGGGCACTGAAGCTTTCTTT. This codes for CASSTPAGTALGGTEAFF.

The chain couples TRBV5-1 to TRBJ2-1; TRBD2 agrees at 8 bases. The germline V gene has CDR1 SGHRS and CDR2 YFSETQ. V lost 3 bases, J lost 10 bases, and 21 bases stayed unmatched. This CDR3 comprises 18 residues. The CDR3 DNA is TGCGCCAGCAGCTACTACTCCCCCTTGGCGGGAGGCCGGGGGGAGCAGTTCTTC. Residues: CASSYYSPLAGGRGEQFF.

V and J are TRBV4-1 and TRBJ1-1; D uncertain. This CDR3 comprises 16 residues. Germline-derived CDR1 and CDR2 are MGHRA and YSYEKL. V lost 0 bases to trimming and J lost 0 bases, with 11 bases between them. The CDR3 protein is CASSQESNSLNTEAFF. DNA of the CDR3: TGCGCCAGCAGCCAAGAATCCAACAGCTTGAACACTGAAGCTTTCTTT.

This clone is a singleton in its sample. This rearrangement joins TRBV10-2 to TRBJ2-2, with 9 bases that match TRBD2. V was clipped by 7 bases and J by 3 bases; unmatched bases: 6. The germline CDR1 and CDR2 sequences are WSHSY and SAAADI. There are 15 residues in the CDR3. CDR3 sequence: CASMGAGGYTGELFF. The DNA of the CDR3 is TGCGCCAGCATGGGGGCGGGGGGGTACACCGGGGAGCTGTTTTTT.

The V and J genes are TRBV10-3 and TRBJ1-1, with 8 bases lining up with TRBD1. In germline, CDR1 is ENHRY, CDR2 SYGVKD. The junction had 10 bases not matched to a gene; V was cut back by 3 bases and J by 7 bases. This CDR3 region has 15 residues. CDR3 in DNA: TGTGCCATCAGTGATCCGGGACAGGAGAGGGGTGAAGCTTTCTTT. Encoded protein: CAISDPGQERGEAFF.

This chain links TRBV5-1 with TRBJ2-2, with D unresolved. Germline loops: CDR1 SGHRS, CDR2 YFSETQ. The CDR3 is 15 amino acids. Deletions cut 0 bases from V and 1 base from J, with 7 bases between. Written as DNA, the CDR3 is TGCGCCAGCAGCTTGGCCCCTAAGAACACCGGGGAGCTGTTTTTT. It is translated as CASSLAPKNTGELFF.

V is TRBV28 and J is TRBJ2-5; 10 bases match TRBD1. Trimming removed 8 bases from V and 5 bases from J; junction bases left unmatched: 17. The germline gives CDR1 MDHEN, CDR2 SYDVKM. The CDR3 covers 17 residues. The CDR3 bases are TGTGCCAGCGCTGGGACAGGGGTCTTAAAGCCCCGGGAGACCCAGTACTTC. This encodes CASAGTGVLKPRETQYF. The complete variable domain, with remaining parts taken from reference TRBV28 and TRBJ2-5, reads DVKVTQSSRYLVKRTGEKVFLECVQDMDHENMFWYRQDPGLGLRLIYFSYDVKMKEKGDIPEGYSVSREKKERFSLILESASTNQTSMYLCASAGTGVLKPRETQYFGPGTRLLVL.

The CDR3 loop is CASSLVVGRDSMNTEAFF. The CDR3, as DNA: TGCGCCAGCAGCTTGGTGGTGGGCCGGGACAGCATGAACACTGAAGCTTTCTTT. The V and J genes are TRBV5-1 and TRBJ1-1, with 7 bases that match TRBD1. V lost 0 bases and J lost 0; bases outside the gene matches: 11. The CDR3 loop spans 18 amino acids. Germline loops: CDR1 SGHRS, CDR2 YFSETQ.

This chain links TRBV7-3 with TRBJ1-1, with D unresolved. This CDR3 spans 13 amino acids. Trimming stripped 5 bases from V and 1 base from J, with 8 bases between. CDR1 and CDR2 from the germline V gene are SGHTA and FQGTGA. The CDR3 sequence: CASSLKRNTEAFF. The CDR3 bases are TGTGCCAGCAGCCTAAAGAGGAACACTGAAGCTTTCTTT.